Below, 17 T cell receptor beta chains from the same sample are listed, as sequenced in a study of cytotoxic CD8 clonotypes in ibrutinib-treated CLL (dated by TCRdb to 2020 to 2023). Library creation used the immunoSEQ multiplex PCR assay. The table comes from immuneACCESS by way of TCRdb, which keeps in-frame sequences with V and J called. Part of the clones is missing from these tables; in studies checked, under half for an unresolved V gene and the rest for unknown reasons. Across this sample there are approximately 30,000 clones, with 57% seen only once. Approximately 5% of the sample comes from the top ten. Sequenced here: PBMCs, sampled before ibrutinib treatment. These receptors were collected from a human donor with chronic lymphocytic leukemia.

For the CDR3, the DNA is TGTGCCAGCAGCCATGGGACAGGGGTCTCCTACGAGCAGTACTTC. It codes for CASSHGTGVSYEQYF. V gene TRBV7-9 combines with J gene TRBJ2-7, with 10 nucleotides matching TRBD1. The germline gives CDR1 SEHNR, CDR2 FQNEAQ (reference sequence). This CDR3 region has 15 residues. The ends lost 5 bases at V and 0 bases at J; junction bases unmatched: 4. Drawing the rest from reference TRBV7-9 and TRBJ2-7, the complete variable domain is DTGVSQNPRHKITKRGQNVTFRCDPISEHNRLYWYRQTLGQGPEFLTYFQNEAQLEKSRLLSDRFSAERPKGSFSTLEIQRTEQGDSAMYLCASSHGTGVSYEQYFGPGTRLTVT.

The chain combines TRBV27 with TRBJ1-4, with D maybe TRBD1 (6 bases). V lost 3 bases and J 8 bases, leaving 10 bases between the germline ends. CDR1 and CDR2 (germline): MNHEY, SMNVEV (reference sequence). The CDR3 has 13 residues. The CDR3 DNA reads as TGTGCCAGCAGTTTTCGAGGGGGAGAAAAACTGTTTTTT. Amino acids: CASSFRGGEKLFF.

This clone was seen once. V gene TRBV28 combines with J gene TRBJ2-7; TRBD1 matches at 9 bases. This CDR3 region has 15 residues. The germline gives CDR1 MDHEN, CDR2 SYDVKM. The J segment lost 3 bases and the V segment lost 4 bases, leaving 7 bases of the junction unmatched. The CDR3 sequence is CASSWDRVSFYEQYF. CDR3 in DNA: TGTGCCAGCAGTTGGGACAGGGTCTCCTTCTACGAGCAGTACTTC.

V and J are TRBV13 and TRBJ1-2, with 11 nucleotides matching TRBD1. The CDR3 sequence is 16 residues long. CDR1 and CDR2 (germline): PRHDT, FYEKMQ (reference sequence). V dropped 3 bases and J dropped 4; count of bases not matched to a gene: 7. This chain's CDR3 is CASSFYGTGGIYGYTF. CDR3 bases: TGTGCCAGCAGCTTTTACGGGACAGGGGGGATCTATGGCTACACCTTC.

The chain links TRBV4-1 to TRBJ2-3, with D perhaps matching TRBD1 or TRBD2 (6 bases each). This CDR3 has 16 residues. Germline V gene data show CDR1 as MGHRA and CDR2 as YSYEKL. V was shortened by 3 bases and J by 6 bases, with 19 bases between the two germline ends. The CDR3 spells CASSHPSRGPRDTQYF. The CDR3 nucleotides are TGCGCCAGCAGCCATCCATCCCGGGGGCCCCGTGATACGCAGTATTTT.

The V and J genes are TRBV27 and TRBJ2-7; no firm D call. The V end lost 8 bases, the J end lost 2 bases, and 13 bases lay between the germline ends. This CDR3 comprises 13 residues. The germline V gene has CDR1 MNHEY and CDR2 SMNVEV (reference sequence). CDR3 residues: CASGWSHTYEQYF. The CDR3 DNA sequence: TGTGCCAGCGGCTGGAGCCATACCTACGAGCAGTACTTC.

A few counts support this clone. The V call is TRBV18, the J call TRBJ1-2, with 7 bases aligning to TRBD1. With 4 bases clipped from V and 5 bases from J, the junction kept 4 bases outside the gene matches. Looked up from germline, CDR1 is KGHSH and CDR2 is LQKENI. The CDR3 runs 13 residues. CDR3 coding DNA: TGTGCCAGCTCACAAGGGACAGATTATGGCTACACCTTC. As protein: CASSQGTDYGYTF.

In its sample, this clone was seen a few times. The chain recombines TRBV5-1 with TRBJ2-3; 13 bases are a match to TRBD2. V shed 0 bases and J 1 base; nucleotides not matched to a gene: 5. The length of the CDR3 is 18 residues. Germline V gene sequence: CDR1 SGHRS, CDR2 YFSETQ. Here the CDR3 reads CASSLGLAGGLRTDTQYF. The CDR3 nucleotides are TGCGCCAGCAGCTTGGGACTAGCGGGGGGACTGCGCACAGATACGCAGTATTTT.

V gene TRBV29-1 combines with J gene TRBJ2-1, with D maybe TRBD1 (5 bases). V shed 2 bases and J shed 8 bases, with 16 bases lying between them. This CDR3 has 14 residues. Germline lookup yields CDR1 SQVTM and CDR2 ANQGSEA. DNA of the CDR3: TGCAGCGTTGAATCCCCCGCAGGGTATGATGAGCAGTTCTTC. This codes for CSVESPAGYDEQFF.

The chain is built from TRBV29-1 and TRBJ2-1, with D possibly called TRBD1 or TRBD2 (5 bases each). Germline assignment: CDR1 SQVTM and CDR2 ANQGSEA. V gave up 5 bases and J gave up 7 bases, with 18 bases separating them. The CDR3 is made up of 14 amino acids. CDR3 in DNA: TGCAGCGTTTCCCGGGGCCAGCTGGGGAATGAGCAGTTCTTC. Amino acid sequence: CSVSRGQLGNEQFF.

The chain links TRBV15 to TRBJ1-5; D unresolved. The CDR3 covers 13 residues. The V gene lost 5 bases and the J gene lost 10 bases, with 15 bases spanning the gap. The germline V gene encodes CDR1 LNHNV and CDR2 YYDKDF (reference sequence). The CDR3 DNA reads as TGTGCCACCAGCCCAGCCGCTTTCAAACCCCAGCATTTT. Protein: CATSPAAFKPQHF.

The chain couples TRBV4-3 to TRBJ2-3, with 9 nucleotides matching TRBD2. The CDR3 is 17 residues long. V dropped 0 bases and J dropped 6; count of bases not matched to a gene: 10. In germline, CDR1 is LGHNA, CDR2 YSLEER. CDR3 residues: CASSQESSGLATDTQYF. For the CDR3, the DNA is TGCGCCAGCAGCCAAGAGTCTTCGGGACTAGCAACCGATACGCAGTATTTT.

The chain couples TRBV11-2 to TRBJ1-1; D is uncertain. This CDR3 has 14 residues. Germline V gives CDR1 SGHAT, CDR2 FQNNGV. V lost 9 bases to trimming and J lost 7 bases, with 21 bases between them. CDR3 protein: CASFRPFGLFEAFF. CDR3 DNA: TGTGCCAGTTTTAGACCTTTTGGGTTATTTGAAGCTTTCTTT.

The rearrangement uses TRBV25-1 and TRBJ2-1; 10 positions agree with TRBD1. This CDR3 is built from 16 residues. V gave up 2 bases and J gave up 6 bases; unmatched junction bases: 7. Germline loops: CDR1 MGHDK, CDR2 SYGVNS. CDR3 sequence: CASSEGPGTGANEQFF. The DNA of the CDR3 is TGTGCCAGCAGTGAAGGTCCCGGGACAGGGGCCAATGAGCAGTTCTTC.

V usage is TRBV6-1 and J usage is TRBJ1-1; tentative D call: TRBD1 (5 bases). This CDR3 region has 13 residues. CDR1 is MNHNS, CDR2 SASEGT, per germline. Trimming stripped 6 bases from V and 7 bases from J, with 15 bases between. The CDR3: CASRRRGEREAFF. The CDR3 region has the DNA TGTGCCAGCAGACGAAGGGGTGAACGTGAAGCTTTCTTT.

V gene TRBV19 combines with J gene TRBJ2-1; 13 nucleotides line up with TRBD2. Germline V gene data show CDR1 as LNHDA and CDR2 as SQIVND (reference sequence). After removal of 1 base from V and 6 bases from J, the junction contained 3 bases not matched to a gene. The CDR3 extends over 16 amino acids. CDR3 nucleotides: TGTGCCAGTAGTATAGGTACTAGCGGGGGGGTCAATGAGCAGTTCTTC. Translated, it gives CASSIGTSGGVNEQFF.

This sequence joins TRBV7-8 and TRBJ2-3; D remains unclear. Germline values: CDR1 SGHVS, CDR2 FQNEAQ. V was trimmed by 1 base and J by 11 bases, leaving 13 bases between them. This CDR3 is built from 13 residues. CDR3 amino acids: CASSLVAPREQYF. CDR3 in DNA: TGTGCCAGCAGCTTAGTTGCACCCCGAGAGCAGTATTTT.